The clone carrying this TCR beta chain was counted between two and nine times. This entry comes from a study of blood T cell repertoires in COVID-19. Sequenced by immunoSEQ multiplex PCR; TCRdb stores in-frame clones only, minus some. Of roughly 50,000 clones in the sample, 60% to 85% are singletons; the top ten hold about 15%. V was pared by 2 bases and J by 3 bases, with 11 bases between. There are 15 residues in the CDR3. Germline loops: CDR1 SEHNR, CDR2 FQNEAQ (reference sequence). This clonotype was sampled from a human donor with active or convalescent COVID-19. The donor label of this sample is uncertain. The sample taken for sequencing was peripheral blood. V and J are TRBV7-9 and TRBJ1-3; D gene ambiguous. This CDR3 reads CASSLSNSHGNTIYF. The CDR3 DNA is TGTGCCAGCAGCTTATCGAACAGTCATGGAAACACCATATATTTT.